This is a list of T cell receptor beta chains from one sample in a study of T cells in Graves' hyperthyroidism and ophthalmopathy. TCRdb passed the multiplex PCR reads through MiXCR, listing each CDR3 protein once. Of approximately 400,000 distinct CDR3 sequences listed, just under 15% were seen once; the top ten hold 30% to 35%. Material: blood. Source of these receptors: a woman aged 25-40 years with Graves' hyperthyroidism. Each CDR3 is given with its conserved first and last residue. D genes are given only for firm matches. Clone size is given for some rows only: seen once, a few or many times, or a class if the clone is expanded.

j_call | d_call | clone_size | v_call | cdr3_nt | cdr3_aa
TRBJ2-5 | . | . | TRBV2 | TGTGCCAGCAGTTGGTCCAGGGAAGAGACCCAGTACTTC | CASSWSREETQYF
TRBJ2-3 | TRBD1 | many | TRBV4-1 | TGCGCCAGCAGCCGGGACAGTCGGGCAGATACGCAGTATTTT | CASSRDSRADTQYF
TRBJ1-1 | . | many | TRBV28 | TGTGCCAGCACCATGCAGGGGTGGAGGTTCCCGAACACTGAAGCTTTCTTT | CASTMQGWRFPNTEAFF
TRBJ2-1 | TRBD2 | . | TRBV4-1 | TGCGCCAGCAGCCAAGCGGAGCGGGGGATATACAATGAGCAGTTCTTC | CASSQAERGIYNEQFF
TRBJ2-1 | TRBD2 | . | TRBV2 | TGTGCCAGCACCCCACTAGCGGGCCCCTACAATGAGCAGTTCTTC | CASTPLAGPYNEQFF
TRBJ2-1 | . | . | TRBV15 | TGTGCCACCAGCAGAGAAACGGGACTCTCCTACAATGAGCAGTTCTTC | CATSRETGLSYNEQFF
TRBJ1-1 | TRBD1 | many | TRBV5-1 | TGCGCCAGCAGCTTGGAAGGACAGGGAAAGGAAGCTTTCTTT | CASSLEGQGKEAFF
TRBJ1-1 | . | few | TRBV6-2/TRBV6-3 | TGTGCCAGCGGGCATAATGCGAACACTGAAGCTTTCTTT | CASGHNANTEAFF
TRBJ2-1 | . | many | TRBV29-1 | TGCAGCGTTGAAGATCAACGCGAGCAGTTCTTC | CSVEDQREQFF
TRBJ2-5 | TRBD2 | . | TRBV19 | TGTGCCAGTAGTACGACTAGCGGGATATTAGGAGAGACCCAGTACTTC | CASSTTSGILGETQYF
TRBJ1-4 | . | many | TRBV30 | TGTGCCTGGAGGAACCAGGATAATGAAAAACTGTTTTTT | CAWRNQDNEKLFF
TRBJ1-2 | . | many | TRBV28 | TGTGCCAGCAGTGCTAACGCAGGGTACGGCTACACCTTC | CASSANAGYGYTF
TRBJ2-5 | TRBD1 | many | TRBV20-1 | TGCAGTGCTAGACGTAGGACAGGGGGACGGGAAGAGACCCAGTACTTC | CSARRRTGGREETQYF
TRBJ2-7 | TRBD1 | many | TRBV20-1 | TGCAGTGCAACCGGGACAGGGGGCTACGAGCAGTACTTC | CSATGTGGYEQYF
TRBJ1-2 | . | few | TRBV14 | TGTGCCAGCAGCCAAATCCGGAACGGCTACACCTTC | CASSQIRNGYTF
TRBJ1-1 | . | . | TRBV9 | TGTGCCAGCAGCGTCGGAGGACTGGCCACTGAAGCTTTCTTT | CASSVGGLATEAFF
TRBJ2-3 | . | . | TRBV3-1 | TGTGCCAGCAGTGGGGGAAGGGGCCACCGCACAGATACGCAGTATTTT | CASSGGRGHRTDTQYF
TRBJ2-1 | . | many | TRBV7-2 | TGTGCCAGCAGTTTCGAGGGGGGCGGGATAGTGGGGCAGTTCTTC | CASSFEGGGIVGQFF
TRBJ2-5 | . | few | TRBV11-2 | TGTGCCAGCAGCCGGGCGTTCTGGGAGACCCAGTACTTC | CASSRAFWETQYF
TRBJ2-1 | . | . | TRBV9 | TGTGCCAGCAGCGGCCTTATGGAGCAGTTCTTC | CASSGLMEQFF
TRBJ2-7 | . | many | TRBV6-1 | TGTGCCAGCCAGACGGGGAGCTCCTACGAGCAGTACTTC | CASQTGSSYEQYF
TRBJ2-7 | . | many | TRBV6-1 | TGTGCCAGCAGTGAAGGTGATTGGATATCGGGGTTTTACGTACCCTACGAGCAGTACTTC | CASSEGDWISGFYVPYEQYF
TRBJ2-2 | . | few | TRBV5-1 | TGCGCCAGCAGCCACACAGGGCCGAACACCGGGGAGCTGTTTTTT | CASSHTGPNTGELFF
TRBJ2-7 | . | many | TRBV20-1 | TGCAGTGCTATAAGCTCCTACGAGCAGTACTTC | CSAISSYEQYF
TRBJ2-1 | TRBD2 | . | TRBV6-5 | TGTGCCAGCAGTTCAACTAGCGGTGGTAATGAGCAGTTCTTC | CASSSTSGGNEQFF
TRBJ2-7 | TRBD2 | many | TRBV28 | TGTGCCAGCCATAACATAGCGGGACGCTACGAGCAGTACTTC | CASHNIAGRYEQYF
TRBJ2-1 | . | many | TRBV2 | TGTGCCAGCCCCGAGCGTCATCTCACTGTCTACAATGAGCAGTTCTTC | CASPERHLTVYNEQFF
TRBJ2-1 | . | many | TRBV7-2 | TGTGCCAGCAGCCCACGGGGGGCGGGTGAGCAGTTCTTC | CASSPRGAGEQFF
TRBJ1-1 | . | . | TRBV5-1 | TGCGCCAGCGCCATTAGCGGGGGCCGTAACATGAACACTGAAGCTTTCTTT | CASAISGGRNMNTEAFF
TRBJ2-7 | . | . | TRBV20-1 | TGCAGTGCTCCTTGGGGACCCCCCAAATACGAGCAGTACTTC | CSAPWGPPKYEQYF
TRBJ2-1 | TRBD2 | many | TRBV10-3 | TGTGCCATCAGGGGGGAACTAGCGGGAGGAGGTTCGAATGAGCAGTTCTTC | CAIRGELAGGGSNEQFF
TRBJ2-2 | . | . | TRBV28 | TGTGCCAGCAGTCCCATGAACACCGGGGAGCTGTTTTTT | CASSPMNTGELFF
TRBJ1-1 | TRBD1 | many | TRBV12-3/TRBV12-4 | TGTGCCAGCAGTCGGACAGGGGTCAACACTGAAGCTTTCTTT | CASSRTGVNTEAFF
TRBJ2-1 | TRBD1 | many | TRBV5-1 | TGCGCCAGCAGCTTGACAACCGGGACAGGGGGCTATAGTGAGCAGTTCTTC | CASSLTTGTGGYSEQFF
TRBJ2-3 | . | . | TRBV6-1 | TGTGCCAGCAGTGAATCTGGGTCGGGAGCAGATACGCAGTATTTT | CASSESGSGADTQYF
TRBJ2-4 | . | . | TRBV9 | TGTGCCAGCAGCGTAGGGACCCTAGCCAAAAACATTCAGTACTTC | CASSVGTLAKNIQYF
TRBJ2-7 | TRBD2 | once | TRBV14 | TGTGCCAGCAGCCACACGTACTATAGCGGGACTAACAATGAGCAGTACTTC | CASSHTYYSGTNNEQYF
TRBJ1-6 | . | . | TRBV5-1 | TGCGCCAGCAGCTTGGACGGGGTTTATTCACCCCTCCACTTT | CASSLDGVYSPLHF
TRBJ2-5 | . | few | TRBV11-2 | TGTGCCAGCAGCTTAGATCACGAGACCCAGTACTTC | CASSLDHETQYF
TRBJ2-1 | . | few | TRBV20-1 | TGCAGTGCTAGAGATGGGACTTTTAGCTCCTACAATGAGCAGTTCTTC | CSARDGTFSSYNEQFF
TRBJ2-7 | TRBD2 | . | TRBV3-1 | TGTGCCAGCAGCCAACCAAGACTAGCGGGCTCCTACGAGCAGTACTTC | CASSQPRLAGSYEQYF
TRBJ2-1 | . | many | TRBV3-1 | TGTGCCAGCAGCCAATCAAGCAATGAGCAGTTCTTC | CASSQSSNEQFF
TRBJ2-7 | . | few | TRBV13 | TGTGCCAGCAGCACCAGGGGTTTGAACCACGAGCAGTACTTC | CASSTRGLNHEQYF
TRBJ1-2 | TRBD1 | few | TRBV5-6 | TGTGCCAGCAGCTTGGACAGGGGGCTCGGCTATGGCTACACCTTC | CASSLDRGLGYGYTF
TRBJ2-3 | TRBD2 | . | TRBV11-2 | TGTGCCAGCAGCTGGTGGGCCGGGGAGCGGGAGGGCCAAAGAGATACGCAGTATTTT | CASSWWAGEREGQRDTQYF
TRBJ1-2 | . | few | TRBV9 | TGTGCCAGCAGCGTCCCAAGGGGGGGCTACACCTTC | CASSVPRGGYTF
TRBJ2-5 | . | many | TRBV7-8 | TGTGCCAGCAGCGAGGGCCTTAGGGACACAGAGACCCAGTACTTC | CASSEGLRDTETQYF
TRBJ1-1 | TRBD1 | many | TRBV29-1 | TGCAGCGCTAACAGGGGGAACACTGAAGCTTTCTTT | CSANRGNTEAFF